A single sample gave rise to the 7 T cell receptor beta chains below, sequenced in a study of blood T cells in healthy people across ages. A second 7 to 11 cycle PCR used barcoded and J-beta primers. TCRdb re-derived calls from the 5' RACE reads in MiXCR, one entry per CDR3 protein. The table lists around 870,000 distinct CDR3 sequences, 25% to 30% of them singletons. Sequenced material: blood. These receptors were taken from an elderly woman in good health.

The chain couples TRBV10-3 to TRBJ1-2; 7 nucleotides line up with TRBD1. Germline CDR1 and CDR2: ENHRY and SYGVKD. The CDR3 runs 13 residues. V trimming: 8 bases; J trimming: 5 bases; junction bases outside the gene matches: 8. The CDR3 nucleotides are TGTGCCATCCGGACAGGCTCGGGGTATGGCTACACCTTC. It codes for CAIRTGSGYGYTF.

Many counts were recorded for this clonotype. The V gene is TRBV29-1, the J gene TRBJ2-3; 16 bases align to TRBD2. V lost 6 bases and J lost 3; bases outside the gene matches: 9. The CDR3 has 17 residues. CDR1 SQVTM and CDR2 ANQGSEA come from the germline V gene. The chain's CDR3 is CSVPGTSGGAITDTQYF. The CDR3 DNA reads TGCAGCGTACCCGGGACTAGCGGGGGGGCAATAACAGATACGCAGTATTTT.

Many counts were recorded for this clonotype. The chain is built from TRBV11-2 and TRBJ2-3, with unresolved D. This CDR3 comprises 12 residues. In germline, CDR1 is SGHAT, CDR2 FQNNGV. Trimming cost V 5 bases and J 8 bases, with 11 bases left between them. CDR3: CASSRPPRTQYF. DNA of the CDR3: TGTGCCAGCAGCCGCCCCCCTCGTACGCAGTATTTT.

Notes on this clonotype: This may arise from a read error, as a much more abundant clone is one base away. CDR3 nucleotide sequence: TGTGTCAGCAGCGCTACAGGGGAAGACTCCTACGAGCAGTACTTC. As protein: CVSSATGEDSYEQYF. The chain has TRBV28 and TRBJ2-7, with 7 bases matching TRBD1. The CDR3 spans 15 residues. Germline lookup yields CDR1 MDHEN and CDR2 SYDVKM.

This clonotype was observed many times. This chain links TRBV19 with TRBJ2-3; TRBD1 is a possible D gene (6 bases). Germline assignment: CDR1 LNHDA and CDR2 SQIVND (reference sequence). V dropped 10 bases and J dropped 6 bases, with 17 bases sitting between them. This CDR3 comprises 13 residues. CDR3 loop: CATTTGLGDTQYF. CDR3 coding DNA: TGTGCCACCACCACAGGGCTTGGGGATACGCAGTATTTT. Full variable domain (outside the CDR3, taken from reference TRBV19 and TRBJ2-3): DGGITQSPKYLFRKEGQNVTLSCEQNLNHDAMYWYRQDPGQGLRLIYYSQIVNDFQKGDIAEGYSVSREKKESFPLTVTSAQKNPTAFYLCATTTGLGDTQYFGPGTRLTVL.

Notes on this clonotype: Since a much larger clone is just one base distant, this may be a read error. The J gene is TRBJ2-5, the V gene TRBV20-1; D tentatively reads TRBD1 or TRBD2 (6 bases each). Judging by the DNA end, TRBJ2-7 fits better; the J call may be wrong. The CDR3 loop spans 11 amino acids. CDR1 is DFQATT and CDR2 is SNEGSKA in the germline V gene (reference sequence). In DNA form, the CDR3 reads TGCAGTGCCGCGGGACACCTCGAGCAGTACTTC. Translation: CSAAGHLEQYF.

There are many counts of this clonotype. The J gene is TRBJ1-2, the V gene TRBV20-1; the D gene is possibly TRBD1 (5 bases). CDR1 DFQATT and CDR2 SNEGSKA come from the germline V gene (reference sequence). Trimming pared 6 bases from V and 6 bases from J, leaving 14 bases between. The CDR3 length is 12 residues. The CDR3 protein is CSAKTGTNGYTF. In nucleotides, the CDR3 is TGCAGTGCGAAGACCGGGACGAATGGCTACACCTTC.